These 22 T cell receptor beta chains originate from one sample sequenced in a study of T cells after yellow fever vaccination. TCRdb analysed the 5' RACE reads with MiXCR anew, one entry per CDR3 protein. The table lists 350,000 or so distinct CDR3 sequences, less than 9.5% of them singletons. The sequences come from PBMCs, collected approximately 40 days after the first yellow fever vaccination. The receptors shown here come from a young man who received the YFV17D yellow fever vaccine.

This chain's CDR3 is CSASGTANEKLFF. The CDR3 DNA sequence: TGCAGCGCGTCCGGGACAGCCAATGAAAAACTGTTTTTT. This chain uses TRBV29-1 with TRBJ1-4, with 7 bases fitting TRBD1. Germline CDR1 SQVTM, CDR2 ANQGSEA. Trimming took 7 bases from V and 5 from J; bases not matched to a gene: 7. This CDR3 comprises 13 residues.

This clonotype came up a few times. The chain couples TRBV6-2 or TRBV6-3 to TRBJ2-2; TRBD1 matches at 7 bases. There are 13 residues in the CDR3. Trimming cost V 10 bases and J 0 bases; bases outside gene matches: 2. Germline CDR1 and CDR2: MNHEY and SVGEGT. In DNA form, the CDR3 reads TGTGCCATCGGACAGGCGAACACCGGGGAGCTGTTTTTT. Protein sequence: CAIGQANTGELFF.

The J gene is TRBJ2-7, the V gene TRBV12-3 or TRBV12-4; no clear D gene. V lost 3 bases and J 0 bases, leaving 9 bases between the germline ends. The CDR3 contains 14 residues. CDR3 bases: TGTGCCAGCAGTTTTAGGCGGAACTCCTACGAGCAGTACTTC. It is translated as CASSFRRNSYEQYF.

This clonotype was counted a few times. This rearrangement joins TRBV10-3 to TRBJ2-7; 7 bases map to TRBD1. V lost 0 bases to trimming and J lost 5 bases; unmatched junction nucleotides: 10. CDR1 is ENHRY and CDR2 is SYGVKD in the germline V gene. The CDR3 totals 16 residues. CDR3 sequence: CAISESGDRVFDEQYF. CDR3 coding DNA: TGTGCCATCAGTGAGTCTGGTGACAGGGTTTTCGACGAGCAGTACTTC.

This clonotype was observed at least ten times. The gene calls are TRBV20-1 and TRBJ1-2, with D unclear. The CDR3 sequence is 14 residues long. Germline V CDR1 and CDR2: DFQATT, SNEGSKA (reference sequence). Trimming left V 1 base short and J 3 bases short, with 12 bases between. As DNA, the CDR3 is TGCAGTGCTAGAGCCGGGTTTAGTCACTATGGCTACACCTTC. Protein product: CSARAGFSHYGYTF.

This chain connects TRBV11-2 to TRBJ2-5; D not resolved. In germline, CDR1 is SGHAT, CDR2 FQNNGV. The ends were cut back, 4 bases at V and 0 bases at J, with 12 bases in the middle. CDR3 length: 15 residues. CDR3 DNA sequence: TGTGCCAGCAGCTCCCAGCGTAAGCACCAAGAGACCCAGTACTTC. Translated, it gives CASSSQRKHQETQYF.

This clonotype has just a few counts. The chain recombines TRBV19 with TRBJ2-1; D uncertain. V shed 3 bases and J shed 6 bases, with 6 bases lying between them. CDR3 length equals 12 residues. CDR1 and CDR2 from the germline V gene are LNHDA and SQIVND (reference sequence). CDR3 region: CASSIGANEQFF. CDR3 coding DNA: TGTGCCAGTAGTATCGGCGCCAATGAGCAGTTCTTC.

V usage is TRBV7-9 and J usage is TRBJ2-5, with 9 bases lining up with TRBD2. The CDR3 extends over 15 amino acids. Germline V gene data show CDR1 as SEHNR and CDR2 as FQNEAQ (reference sequence). With 3 bases clipped from V and 3 bases from J, the junction kept 5 bases outside the gene matches. The CDR3 region is CASSFYLAGKETQYF. CDR3 nucleotides: TGTGCCAGCAGCTTCTACCTAGCGGGGAAAGAGACCCAGTACTTC.

In its sample, this clonotype was seen a few times. The chain employs TRBV7-8 and TRBJ2-1, with TRBD1 identical over 9 bases. With 4 bases clipped from V and 1 base from J, the junction kept 2 bases outside the gene matches. Germline V CDR1 and CDR2: SGHVS, FQNEAQ. The CDR3 is 15 amino acids. The CDR3 here is CASSWTGVSYNEQFF. For the CDR3, the DNA is TGTGCCAGCAGCTGGACAGGGGTTTCCTACAATGAGCAGTTCTTC. The entire variable domain, with the rest obtained from reference TRBV7-8 and TRBJ2-1, is as follows: GAGVSQSPRYKVAKRGQDVALRCDPISGHVSLFWYQQALGQGPEFLTYFQNEAQLDKSGLPSDRFFAERPEGSVSTLKIQRTQQEDSAVYLCASSWTGVSYNEQFFGPGTRLTVL.

The chain employs TRBV10-3 and TRBJ2-7; 7 bases match TRBD1. The CDR3 has 16 amino acids. With V trimmed by 3 bases and J by 0 bases, 8 bases remained unmatched. Germline V gives CDR1 ENHRY, CDR2 SYGVKD. Here the CDR3 reads CAISDPTRDSSYEQYV. CDR3 coding DNA: TGTGCCATCAGTGATCCGACCCGGGACAGCTCCTACGAGCAGTACGTC.

This clonotype was seen more than once but under ten times. CDR3 residues: CASSPWVGPGANVLTF. DNA of the CDR3: TGTGCCAGCTCACCATGGGTTGGGCCTGGGGCCAACGTCCTGACTTTC. This chain links TRBV18 with TRBJ2-6; no clear D. Germline V gives CDR1 KGHSH, CDR2 LQKENI. Deletions cut 2 bases from V and 2 bases from J, with 10 bases between. The CDR3 has 16 amino acids.

In this sample, this clonotype turned up a few times. This chain uses TRBV11-2 with TRBJ1-6, with D unresolved. The germline gives CDR1 SGHAT, CDR2 FQNNGV. V dropped 2 bases and J dropped 7 bases, with 6 bases sitting between them. The CDR3 extends over 13 amino acids. This CDR3 reads CASSLWGNSPLHF. CDR3 sequence (DNA): TGTGCCAGCAGCTTATGGGGAAATTCACCCCTCCACTTT.

This clonotype was detected many times. The rearrangement uses TRBV5-5 and TRBJ2-5, with TRBD1 identical over 9 bases. The CDR3 totals 16 residues. V gave up 0 bases and J gave up 4 bases; unmatched junction bases: 7. The germline V gene encodes CDR1 SGHKS and CDR2 YYEKEE (reference sequence). CDR3 DNA: TGTGCCAGCAGCTTGGACAGGGGGCGTCAGGGAGAGACCCAGTACTTC. Encoded protein: CASSLDRGRQGETQYF.

This rearrangement joins TRBV7-6 to TRBJ2-1; 10 bases are shared with TRBD2. The CDR3 runs to 15 residues. CDR1 and CDR2 from the germline V gene are SGHVS and FNYEAQ. Trimming at V came to 6 bases and at J to 5 bases, leaving 7 bases not matched to a gene. CDR3 DNA sequence: TGTGCCAGCAGACGCGATAGCGGGGGGAACAATGAGCAGTTCTTC. Its translation is CASRRDSGGNNEQFF.

This rearrangement joins TRBV7-6 to TRBJ1-2; no clear D. Germline assignment: CDR1 SGHVS and CDR2 FNYEAQ. The CDR3 is 12 amino acids. V shed 5 bases and J shed 8 bases, with 12 bases lying between them. The CDR3 nucleotides read TGTGCCAGCAGCCCCGCTTATGAGGGCTACACCTTC. This sequence encodes CASSPAYEGYTF. Complete variable domain (other parts from reference TRBV7-6 and TRBJ1-2): GAGVSQSPRYKVTKRGQDVALRCDPISGHVSLYWYRQALGQGPEFLTYFNYEAQQDKSGLPNDRFSAERPEGSISTLTIQRTEQRDSAMYRCASSPAYEGYTFGSGTRLTVV.

This clonotype was seen a few times. V gene TRBV12-3 or TRBV12-4 combines with J gene TRBJ1-1, with TRBD1 as a possible D gene (6 bases). CDR3 length: 14 residues. The germline V and J ends were trimmed by 2 bases and 6 bases, with 13 bases remaining between them. The CDR3 reads CASSLTDRISEAFF. CDR3 sequence (DNA): TGTGCCAGCAGTTTAACTGACAGGATCTCTGAAGCTTTCTTT.

This clonotype was observed a few times. This sequence joins TRBV12-3 or TRBV12-4 and TRBJ2-3, with 8 bases lining up with TRBD2. After removal of 7 bases from V and 2 bases from J, the junction contained 11 bases not matched to a gene. CDR3 length: 16 residues. This CDR3 is CASTLAGGSVTDTQYF. CDR3 nucleotide sequence: TGTGCCAGCACCCTCGCGGGGGGCTCGGTCACAGATACGCAGTATTTT.

The rearrangement joins TRBV7-3 to TRBJ1-2; TRBD1 matches at 9 bases. CDR1 SGHTA and CDR2 FQGTGA come from the germline V gene. V was pared by 5 bases and J by 3 bases, with 7 bases of the junction left unmatched. There are 15 residues in the CDR3. The DNA of the CDR3 is TGTGCCAGCAGCCCACAGGGGGCGTATGACTATGGCTACACCTTC. As protein: CASSPQGAYDYGYTF.

This clonotype occurred a few times. The chain employs TRBV7-8 and TRBJ1-1, with D hard to call. Trimming took 9 bases from V and 1 from J, leaving 18 bases between them. The CDR3 is 15 amino acids. Germline CDR1 is SGHVS and CDR2 is FQNEAQ. This CDR3 reads CASAPGWQSNTEAFF. The CDR3 bases are TGTGCCAGTGCCCCCGGGTGGCAGTCGAACACTGAAGCTTTCTTT.

This clonotype was seen only a few times. The rearrangement joins TRBV6-1 to TRBJ2-1; TRBD1 aligns across 10 bases. V lost 8 bases and J lost 10; bases outside the gene matches: 8. This CDR3 contains 13 residues. Germline V gene data show CDR1 as MNHNS and CDR2 as SASEGT. CDR3 in amino acids: CASGKTGGGEQFF. CDR3 bases: TGTGCCAGCGGCAAGACAGGGGGCGGGGAGCAGTTCTTC.

This clonotype was seen only a few times. The chain recombines TRBV3-1 with TRBJ1-5, with TRBD1 matching over 7 bases. The CDR3 covers 15 residues. V was pared by 2 bases and J by 3 bases, with 4 bases of the junction left unmatched. Germline V gene sequence: CDR1 LGHDT, CDR2 YNNKEL (reference sequence). The DNA of the CDR3 is TGTGCCAGCAGCCAACAGACAGGGCACAATCAGCCCCAGCATTTT. It yields the protein CASSQQTGHNQPQHF. Full variable domain (remainder filled in from reference TRBV3-1 and TRBJ1-5): DTAVSQTPKYLVTQMGNDKSIKCEQNLGHDTMYWYKQDSKKFLKIMFSYNNKELIINETVPNRFSPKSPDKAHLNLHINSLELGDSAVYFCASSQQTGHNQPQHFGDGTRLSIL.

The chain joins TRBV12-3 or TRBV12-4 to TRBJ2-1, with D perhaps being TRBD1 or TRBD2 (6 bases each). V gave up 3 bases and J gave up 5 bases, with 11 bases separating them. This CDR3 is 14 amino acids long. The CDR3 DNA is TGTGCCAGCAGTTTCCGGGGGCCGCACAATGAGCAGTTCTTC. Protein: CASSFRGPHNEQFF.